This paragraph covers one T cell receptor (beta chain) sequence. The sample originates from a study of control samples from healthy donors and cancer patients. Generated by immunoSEQ multiplex PCR, the TCRdb table keeps only in-frame clones and is missing some. The table includes about 160,000 clones, 80% to 90% detected once. The CDR3 is 16 residues long. In germline, CDR1 is WNHNN, CDR2 SYGVQD (reference sequence). J gave up 5 bases and V 7 bases, and 11 bases lay outside the gene matches. The sequenced sample consisted of blood. This TCR was sampled from a young man in good health. The J gene is TRBJ2-2, the V gene TRBV10-1; 9 bases match TRBD2. Written as DNA, the CDR3 is TGCGCCAGCAAAAGGGATAGCGGGAGATTAACCGGGGAGCTGTTTTTT. Its protein is CASKRDSGRLTGELFF.